This passage covers 18 T cell receptor beta chains from one sample sequenced in a study of T cells after yellow fever vaccination. One entry per CDR3 protein results from TCRdb running MiXCR on the 5' RACE reads. There are 610,000 or so distinct CDR3 sequences in the sample; roughly an eighth occur only once, and about 15% lies in the top ten. The source was PBMCs, collected on the day of the yellow fever booster vaccination. These receptor sequences come from a man aged 30 to 45 who received the YFV17D yellow fever vaccine.

This clonotype was seen at least ten times. This chain joins TRBV5-4 and TRBJ2-1, with 10 bases fitting TRBD2. The CDR3 spans 15 residues. Per germline, CDR1 SGHNT and CDR2 YYREEE (reference sequence). Germline trimming cut 3 bases from V and 4 bases from J; bases unmatched to any gene: 4. DNA for the CDR3: TGTGCCAGCAGCTCCGGACTAGCGGATTACAATGAGCAGTTCTTC. This encodes CASSSGLADYNEQFF. The entire variable domain, with the rest obtained from reference TRBV5-4 and TRBJ2-1, is as follows: ETGVTQSPTHLIKTRGQQVTLRCSSQSGHNTVSWYQQALGQGPQFIFQYYREEENGRGNFPPRFSGLQFPNYSSELNVNALELDDSALYLCASSSGLADYNEQFFGPGTRLTVL.

This clonotype has just a few counts. V usage is TRBV7-2 and J usage is TRBJ2-1; possible D gene TRBD2, 6 bases. V dropped 2 bases and J dropped 4 bases, with 12 bases sitting between them. The CDR3 runs 15 residues. The germline V gene encodes CDR1 SGHTA and CDR2 FQGNSA. The CDR3 region is CASSLRDFRYNEQFF. CDR3 DNA: TGTGCCAGCAGCTTAAGGGACTTCCGGTACAATGAGCAGTTCTTC.

The genes are TRBV6-2 or TRBV6-3 and TRBJ2-1, with TRBD1 as a possible D gene (5 bases). The CDR3 sequence is 15 residues long. V was cut by 7 bases and J by 7 bases, with 20 bases left in between. Germline CDR1 MNHEY, CDR2 SVGEGT. The CDR3 DNA is TGTGCCAGCAAGGGTGGGGCAGGGATAGGGAATGAGCAGTTCTTC. It is translated as CASKGGAGIGNEQFF.

V gene TRBV7-2 combines with J gene TRBJ2-3; 9 positions agree with TRBD1. J was trimmed by 5 bases and V by 11 bases; bases with no gene match: 14. Germline CDR1 reads SGHTA; CDR2 reads FQGNSA. The CDR3 runs 15 residues. This chain's CDR3 is CALGGGQGSQDTQYF. The CDR3, as DNA: TGTGCCTTAGGGGGGGGACAGGGCTCCCAAGATACGCAGTATTTT.

The rearrangement links TRBV12-3 or TRBV12-4 to TRBJ2-2; D unclear. The CDR3 sequence is 14 residues long. V gave up 3 bases and J gave up 1 base, with 6 bases separating them. CDR3 in amino acids: CASSFIRNTGELFF. DNA for the CDR3: TGTGCCAGCAGTTTCATCCGGAACACCGGGGAGCTGTTTTTT.

The V gene is TRBV3-1, the J gene TRBJ1-1; D remains ambiguous. Between the trimmed V and J ends, which lost 7 bases and 0 bases, there was a span of 12 bases. Germline assignment: CDR1 LGHDT and CDR2 YNNKEL (reference sequence). CDR3 length: 14 amino acids. The CDR3: CASKGLGLNTEAFF. The CDR3 nucleotides are TGTGCCAGCAAAGGGCTAGGCTTGAACACTGAAGCTTTCTTT. Together with reference TRBV3-1 and TRBJ1-1, the CDR3 gives the full variable domain: DTAVSQTPKYLVTQMGNDKSIKCEQNLGHDTMYWYKQDSKKFLKIMFSYNNKELIINETVPNRFSPKSPDKAHLNLHINSLELGDSAVYFCASKGLGLNTEAFFGQGTRLTVV.

This clonotype was seen only a few times. The rearrangement links TRBV12-5 to TRBJ2-1; D ambiguous. The length of the CDR3 is 15 residues. The germline V gene has CDR1 LGHNT and CDR2 FRNRAP. With 1 base removed from V and 6 bases from J, the gap between germline ends came to 13 bases. The CDR3 bases are TGTGCTAGTGGTTTGGGGCAACAACCTGGCAATGAGCAGTTCTTC. It specifies CASGLGQQPGNEQFF.

This clonotype was observed many times. The V gene is TRBV20-1, the J gene TRBJ1-5, with 9 nucleotides matching TRBD1. This CDR3 spans 14 amino acids. Germline loops: CDR1 DFQATT, CDR2 SNEGSKA (reference sequence). V was pared by 1 base and J by 5 bases, with 3 bases of the junction left unmatched. The chain's CDR3 is CSARGDRGDQPQHF. The CDR3 DNA follows: TGCAGTGCTAGAGGTGACAGGGGGGATCAGCCCCAGCATTTT.

This clonotype came up many times. This rearrangement joins TRBV5-1 to TRBJ2-5, with 7 nucleotides matching TRBD1. Germline-derived CDR1 and CDR2 are SGHRS and YFSETQ. V was clipped by 5 bases and J by 2 bases; unmatched bases: 3. The CDR3 covers 13 residues. This chain's CDR3 is CASSRTGQETQYF. CDR3 nucleotides: TGCGCCAGCAGTCGGACAGGACAAGAGACCCAGTACTTC.

This clonotype was recorded a few times. The chain employs TRBV2 and TRBJ2-5; the D is unclear. The CDR3 runs 15 residues. V was pared by 1 base and J by 5 bases, with 14 bases between. Germline V gives CDR1 SNHLY, CDR2 FYNNEI. In DNA form, the CDR3 reads TGTGCCAGCAGTGAAGTGGGTGGCCCCGGGGAGACCCAGTACTTC. This translates into CASSEVGGPGETQYF.

In this sample, this clonotype turned up a few times. The J gene is TRBJ2-7, the V gene TRBV7-2, with 7 bases aligning to TRBD2. Trimming at V came to 5 bases and at J to 2 bases, leaving 6 bases not matched to a gene. Germline V lookup: CDR1 SGHTA, CDR2 FQGNSA. The CDR3 has 14 residues. DNA for the CDR3: TGTGCCAGCAGCGGGGGGGACCCACCCTACGAGCAGTACTTC. Encoded protein: CASSGGDPPYEQYF.

The chain couples TRBV7-2 to TRBJ2-7, with a weak D call TRBD2 (6 bases). Germline V CDR1 and CDR2: SGHTA, FQGNSA. Trimming shortened V by 4 bases and J by 2 bases, and 15 bases separated the two germline ends. The CDR3 extends over 15 amino acids. This CDR3 is CASSSSLGGAYEQYF. The DNA for the CDR3 is TGTGCCAGCAGCTCGAGCCTGGGGGGAGCCTACGAGCAGTACTTC.

This clonotype was picked up a small number of times. The rearrangement joins TRBV6-5 to TRBJ1-1, with 7 bases identical to TRBD1. The CDR3 spans 14 residues. The germline V gene has CDR1 MNHEY and CDR2 SVGAGI. Trimming took 2 bases from V and 4 from J; bases not matched to a gene: 4. The CDR3 sequence: CASSYTDRATEAFF. CDR3 DNA: TGTGCCAGCAGTTACACCGACAGGGCCACTGAAGCTTTCTTT.

This clonotype was counted only a few times. The rearrangement uses TRBV5-8 and TRBJ2-3; possibly TRBD1 for D (5 bases). The CDR3 extends over 17 amino acids. Germline-derived CDR1 and CDR2 are SGHTS and YDEGEE. Deletions cut 5 bases from V and 1 base from J, with 20 bases between. This chain's CDR3 is CASSSLLYLGGTDTQYF. As DNA, the CDR3 is TGTGCCAGCAGTTCCCTTCTATACCTAGGGGGCACAGATACGCAGTATTTT.

The genes are TRBV24-1 and TRBJ1-5; D is ambiguous. This CDR3 has 13 amino acids. Germline V gene sequence: CDR1 KGHDR, CDR2 SFDVKD. V was clipped by 4 bases and J by 1 base, with 4 bases between them. The CDR3 reads CATSEESNQPQHF. The CDR3 bases are TGTGCCACCAGTGAGGAAAGCAATCAGCCCCAGCATTTT.

This clonotype was recorded many times. The J gene is TRBJ2-5, the V gene TRBV20-1, with 13 bases that match TRBD2. This CDR3 is 17 amino acids long. The ends lost 1 base at V and 5 bases at J; junction bases unmatched: 10. CDR1 and CDR2 (germline): DFQATT, SNEGSKA (reference sequence). CDR3 sequence reads: CSARGTSGSGAWETQYF. CDR3 in DNA: TGCAGTGCTAGAGGGACTAGCGGGAGTGGGGCTTGGGAGACCCAGTACTTC.

In this sample, this clonotype turned up a few times. The chain couples TRBV20-1 to TRBJ2-1, with D tentatively TRBD2 (6 bases). Trimming removed 0 bases at V and 10 bases at J, with 16 bases between. Germline V gives CDR1 DFQATT, CDR2 SNEGSKA (reference sequence). The CDR3 extends over 14 amino acids. This CDR3 is CSARDRRELGEQFF. The CDR3, as DNA: TGCAGTGCTAGAGATCGGAGGGAGTTAGGAGAGCAGTTCTTC.

This chain links TRBV6-1 with TRBJ2-2; 8 bases agree with TRBD1. Germline loops: CDR1 MNHNS, CDR2 SASEGT. The CDR3 totals 15 residues. Trimming at V came to 3 bases and at J to 7 bases, leaving 7 bases not matched to a gene. In nucleotides, the CDR3 is TGTGCCAGCAGTGACGCGGCAGGGGGCATCGGGGAGCTGTTTTTT. The encoded protein is CASSDAAGGIGELFF.